This T cell receptor (beta chain) was recorded in a study of blood T cell repertoires in COVID-19. Study as a whole: The study drew acute and convalescent COVID-19 samples from the United States, Italy and Spain. T cells, B-cell-depleted T cells, or PBMCs supplied cDNA or gDNA.

Germline values: CDR1 DFQATT, CDR2 SNEGSKA (reference sequence). The CDR3 is made up of 11 amino acids. V gave up 5 bases and J gave up 15 bases; unmatched junction bases: 9. As originally analysed: Using reference gene primer amplification, nucleated cell counts were estimated. Method: immunoSEQ multiplex PCR; TCRdb's copy keeps in-frame clones and lacks some. The DNA gave D and trimming, while V, J and clone size come from that table. In the table there are some 19,000 clones, roughly 85% of which are singletons. The sequenced material came from peripheral blood. The V and J genes are TRBV20-1 and TRBJ1-4; 7 nucleotides agree with TRBD1. The source is an elderly man with acute or convalescent COVID-19. The DNA for the CDR3 is TGCAGTGCTCCCTCACCGGGACAGTTGTTTTTT. Translating gives CSAPSPGQLFF.